A single sample gave rise to the 6 T cell receptor beta chains below, sequenced in a study of shared clonotypes between healthy human individuals. Naive CD8 populations comprised CD45RO-negative cells positively selected for CCR7, excluding terminally differentiated effector memory CD45RA+ cells. Data came from immunoSEQ multiplex PCR; TCRdb stores just in-frame clones and leaves some out. Found here are approximately 840,000 clones, around 96% of them singletons; the top ten hold under 0.25%. The sample consisted of naive CD8+ T cells sorted from blood. These receptors were obtained from a man aged 25 to 40 in good health.

The rearrangement joins TRBV19 to TRBJ2-7; 7 nucleotides agree with TRBD2. This CDR3 has 13 amino acids. Trimming cost V 7 bases and J 5 bases; bases outside gene matches: 8. Per germline, CDR1 LNHDA and CDR2 SQIVND (reference sequence). The CDR3 protein is CASTRTRGDEQYF. Here the CDR3 DNA reads TGTGCCAGTACGCGGACTAGAGGGGACGAGCAGTACTTC.

The gene calls are TRBV9 and TRBJ2-1, with 7 bases lining up with TRBD2. From germline, CDR1 is SGDLS and CDR2 YYNGEE. The V gene end was trimmed by 4 bases and the J gene end by 0 bases; junction bases not matched to a gene: 10. This CDR3 comprises 17 residues. The CDR3 coding sequence is TGTGCCAGCAGCCTCAGTAGCGGGCATAGCTCCTACAATGAGCAGTTCTTC. The encoded protein is CASSLSSGHSSYNEQFF.

The chain couples TRBV4-3 to TRBJ2-7; TRBD1 agrees at 7 bases. Germline CDR1 and CDR2: LGHNA and YSLEER. The V segment lost 5 bases and the J segment 3 bases; nucleotides outside the gene matches: 7. CDR3 length: 14 amino acids. The CDR3 nucleotides read TGCGCCAGCAGCACTCGACAGGGTCTCTACGAGCAGTACTTC. Its translation is CASSTRQGLYEQYF.

The chain uses TRBV7-8 and TRBJ2-2; unclear D gene. CDR3 size: 16 residues. V was clipped by 1 base and J by 1 base, with 10 bases between them. From germline, CDR1 is SGHVS and CDR2 FQNEAQ. The CDR3 coding sequence is TGTGCCAGCAGCTTAGAATGGGTGGGGAACACCGGGGAGCTGTTTTTT. As protein: CASSLEWVGNTGELFF.

The V gene is TRBV27, the J gene TRBJ1-5; D unresolved. The CDR3 consists of 13 residues. Trimming shortened V by 4 bases and J by 3 bases, and 7 bases separated the two germline ends. The V gene's germline CDR1 is MNHEY and CDR2 SMNVEV (reference sequence). The DNA of the CDR3 is TGTGCCAGCAGTTCCCTCCTCAATCAGCCCCAGCATTTT. This codes for CASSSLLNQPQHF.

In this sample, this clone turned up once. The V gene is TRBV7-9, the J gene TRBJ1-1; D may be TRBD1 (5 bases). The germline V gene encodes CDR1 SEHNR and CDR2 FQNEAQ (reference sequence). Trimming removed 0 bases at V and 5 bases at J, with 13 bases between. This CDR3 region has 15 residues. In nucleotides, the CDR3 is TGTGCCAGCAGCTTAGCGGGTCAGGGAAGAACTGAAGCTTTCTTT. Translation: CASSLAGQGRTEAFF.